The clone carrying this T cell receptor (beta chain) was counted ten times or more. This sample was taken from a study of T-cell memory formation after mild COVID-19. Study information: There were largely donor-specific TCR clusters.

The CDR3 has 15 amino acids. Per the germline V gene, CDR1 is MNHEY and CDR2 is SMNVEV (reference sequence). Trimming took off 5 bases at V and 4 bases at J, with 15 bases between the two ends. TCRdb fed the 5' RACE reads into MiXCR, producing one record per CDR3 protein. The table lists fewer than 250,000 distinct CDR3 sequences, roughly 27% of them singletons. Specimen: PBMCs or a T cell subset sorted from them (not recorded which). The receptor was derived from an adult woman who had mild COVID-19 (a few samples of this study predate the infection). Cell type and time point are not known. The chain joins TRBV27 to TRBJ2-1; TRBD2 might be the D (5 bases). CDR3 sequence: CASSIWGVQYNEQFF. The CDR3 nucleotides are TGTGCCAGCAGTATCTGGGGAGTACAGTACAATGAGCAGTTCTTC.